This T cell receptor (beta chain) was recorded in a study of early T cells in non-severe SARS-CoV-2 infection (dated by TCRdb to 2020 to 2022). Concerning the study at large: Bulk RNA from unsorted whole blood was used for TCR sequencing, so alpha and beta chains could not be paired. Results the study describes overall, beyond this receptor: VDJdb matching was skewed toward anti-spike CD8 responses, so virus-specific expansions were likely underestimated and private and CD4 specificities were missed.

The method was 5' RACE. Sequencing was carried out with a NextSeq 500. To correct for sequencing error and PCR bias, the TCR library protocol tagged individual cDNA molecules with unique molecular identifiers. Sequencing covered both TCR alpha and beta chains, and within each sample the abundances of alpha and beta sequences were tightly co-correlated. In the authors' own workflow: Decombinator V4 was used to annotate TCR sequences for V gene, J gene and CDR3. Expanded TCRs were defined as changing significantly between any two time points under a Poisson model with p below 0.0001. TCR abundances were normalised to the total number of TCRs sequenced per sample and were expressed as counts per million. TRAV1-2 paired with TRAJ12, TRAJ20 or TRAJ33 defined MAIT TCRs, while TRAV10 paired with TRAJ18 defined iNKT TCRs. VDJdb, accessed 1 November 2021, was searched for CMV, EBV and SARS-CoV-2 annotated TCRs, excluding TCRs annotated for multiple antigens. Through fastp at Q25 and MiXCR, TCRdb rebuilt clones from the public reads, retaining in-frame beta chains. Rows are combined by CDR3 protein, so each entry shows the most common genes and DNA. TCRdb, not the authors, supplied the V and J calls. In all, the sample holds about 73,000 distinct CDR3 sequences, and roughly an eighth of those were seen once. Over 12% of the sample rests with the top ten.

The table lists this clonotype with many counts. Its antigen specificity is not known. The sample holds no much larger clone one base away, and base qualities are not on file. A case-control design nested within a healthcare worker cohort in London, UK, was used, with weekly nasopharyngeal swab PCR tests and blood sampling performed. Between 23 and 31 March 2020, the week of the UK lockdown, healthcare workers were enrolled and then followed up weekly for as long as 16 weeks. The cysteine opens and the phenylalanine closes a CDR3 of 14 amino acids. Here the CDR3 DNA is all that survives: 42 bases in frame from base 1. The junction shows trimming of 2 bases on V and 7 bases on J, plus 15 bases between the germline ends. CDR1 and CDR2, looked up from the germline V gene, are SGHTS and YDEGEE.

Sequenced input: whole blood. The receptor was isolated from an adult who was a healthcare worker with PCR-confirmed SARS-CoV-2 infection or an uninfected control (not recorded which). This chain is built from TRBV5-8 and TRBJ2-5; the D gene is possibly TRBD1, with 6 bases matching. The CDR3 region has the sequence CASSFRHKGGTQYF. The nucleotides read TGTGCCAGCAGCTTCAGACATAAAGGGGGGACCCAGTACTTC.